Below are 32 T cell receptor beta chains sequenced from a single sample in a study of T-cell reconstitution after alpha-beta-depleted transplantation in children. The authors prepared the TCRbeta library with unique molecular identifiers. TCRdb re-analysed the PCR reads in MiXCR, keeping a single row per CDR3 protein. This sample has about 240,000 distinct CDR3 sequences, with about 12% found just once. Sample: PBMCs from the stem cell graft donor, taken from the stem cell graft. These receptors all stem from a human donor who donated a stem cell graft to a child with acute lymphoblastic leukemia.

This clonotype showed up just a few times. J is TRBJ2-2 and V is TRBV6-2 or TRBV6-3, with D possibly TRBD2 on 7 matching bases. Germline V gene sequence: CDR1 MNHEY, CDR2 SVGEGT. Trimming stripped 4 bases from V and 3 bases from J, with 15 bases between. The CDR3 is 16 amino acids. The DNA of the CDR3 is TGTGCCAGCAGTTTGGGAGGGGGGCCCCACACCGGGGAGCTGTTTTTT. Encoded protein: CASSLGGGPHTGELFF.

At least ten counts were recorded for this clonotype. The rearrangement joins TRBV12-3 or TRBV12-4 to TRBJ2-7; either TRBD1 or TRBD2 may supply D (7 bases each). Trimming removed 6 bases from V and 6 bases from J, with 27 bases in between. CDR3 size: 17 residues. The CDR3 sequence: CASRPTLGRGQVREQYF. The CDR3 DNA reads TGTGCCAGCAGGCCGACTCTAGGGAGGGGGCAGGTTCGCGAGCAGTACTTC.

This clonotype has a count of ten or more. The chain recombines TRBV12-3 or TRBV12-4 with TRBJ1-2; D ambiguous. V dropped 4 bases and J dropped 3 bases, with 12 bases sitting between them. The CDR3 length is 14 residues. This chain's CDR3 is CASSYGSGDYGYTF. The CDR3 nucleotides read TGTGCCAGCAGTTATGGGTCGGGCGACTATGGCTACACCTTC.

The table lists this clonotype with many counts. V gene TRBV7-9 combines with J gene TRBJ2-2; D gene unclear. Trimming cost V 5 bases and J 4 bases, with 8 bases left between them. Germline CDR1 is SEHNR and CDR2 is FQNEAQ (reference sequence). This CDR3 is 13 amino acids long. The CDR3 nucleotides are TGTGCCAGCAGCCCCCCGGGCACCGGGGAGCTGTTTTTT. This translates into CASSPPGTGELFF.

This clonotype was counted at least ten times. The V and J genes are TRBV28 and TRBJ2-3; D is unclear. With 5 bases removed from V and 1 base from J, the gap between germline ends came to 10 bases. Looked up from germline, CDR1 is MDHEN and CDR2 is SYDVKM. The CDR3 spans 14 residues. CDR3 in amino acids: CASSPHEGTDTQYF. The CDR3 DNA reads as TGTGCCAGCAGTCCACACGAGGGCACAGATACGCAGTATTTT.

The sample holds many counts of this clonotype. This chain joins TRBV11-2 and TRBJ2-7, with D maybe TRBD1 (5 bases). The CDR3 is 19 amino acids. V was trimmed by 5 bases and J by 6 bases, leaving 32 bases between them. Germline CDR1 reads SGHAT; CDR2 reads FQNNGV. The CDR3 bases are TGTGCCAGCAGCGCCTCAGGGTACTTGCAGGCGACCCAACCTGGCGAGCAGTACTTC. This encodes CASSASGYLQATQPGEQYF. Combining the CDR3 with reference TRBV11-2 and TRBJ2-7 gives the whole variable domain EAGVAQSPRYKIIEKRQSVAFWCNPISGHATLYWYQQILGQGPKLLIQFQNNGVVDDSQLPKDRFSAERLKGVDSTLKIQPAKLEDSAVYLCASSASGYLQATQPGEQYFGPGTRLTVT.

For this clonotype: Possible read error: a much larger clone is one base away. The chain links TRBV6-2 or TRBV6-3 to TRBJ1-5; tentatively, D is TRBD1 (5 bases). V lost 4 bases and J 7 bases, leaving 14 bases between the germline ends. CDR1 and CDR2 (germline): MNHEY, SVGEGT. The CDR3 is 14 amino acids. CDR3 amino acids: CASSWKVGRQPQHF. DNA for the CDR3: TGTGCCAGCAGTTGGAAAGTGGGACGGCAGCCCCAGCATTTT.

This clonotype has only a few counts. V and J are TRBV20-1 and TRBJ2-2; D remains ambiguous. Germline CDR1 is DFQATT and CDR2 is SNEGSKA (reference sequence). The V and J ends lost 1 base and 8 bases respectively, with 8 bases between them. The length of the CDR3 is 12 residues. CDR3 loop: CSARGVAGELFF. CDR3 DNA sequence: TGCAGTGCTAGAGGCGTGGCGGGGGAGCTGTTTTTT.

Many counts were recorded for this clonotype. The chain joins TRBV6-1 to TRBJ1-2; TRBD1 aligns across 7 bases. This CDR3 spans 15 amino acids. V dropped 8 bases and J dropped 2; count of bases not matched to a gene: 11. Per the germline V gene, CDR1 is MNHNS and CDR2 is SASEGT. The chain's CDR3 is CASGFGTAVNYGYTF. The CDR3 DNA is TGTGCCAGCGGCTTCGGGACAGCAGTGAACTATGGCTACACCTTC.

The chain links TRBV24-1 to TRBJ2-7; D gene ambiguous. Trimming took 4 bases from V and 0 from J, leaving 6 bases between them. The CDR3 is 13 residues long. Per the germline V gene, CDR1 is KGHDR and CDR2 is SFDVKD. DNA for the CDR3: TGTGCCACCAGTGAAAGTGACTCCTACGAGCAGTACTTC. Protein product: CATSESDSYEQYF.

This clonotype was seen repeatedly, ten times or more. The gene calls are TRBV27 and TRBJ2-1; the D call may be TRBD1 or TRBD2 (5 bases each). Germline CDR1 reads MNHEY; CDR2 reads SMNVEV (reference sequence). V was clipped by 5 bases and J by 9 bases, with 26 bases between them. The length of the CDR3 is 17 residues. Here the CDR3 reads CASSPLGARRSEGEQFF. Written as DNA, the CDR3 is TGTGCCAGCAGTCCCCTTGGGGCGCGGAGGAGTGAGGGTGAGCAGTTCTTC.

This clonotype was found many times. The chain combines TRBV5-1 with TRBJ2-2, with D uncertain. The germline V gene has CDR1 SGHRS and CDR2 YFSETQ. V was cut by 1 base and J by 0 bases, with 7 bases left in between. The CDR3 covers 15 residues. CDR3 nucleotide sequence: TGCGCCAGCAGCTTGTCGACCGCGAACACCGGGGAGCTGTTTTTT. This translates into CASSLSTANTGELFF.

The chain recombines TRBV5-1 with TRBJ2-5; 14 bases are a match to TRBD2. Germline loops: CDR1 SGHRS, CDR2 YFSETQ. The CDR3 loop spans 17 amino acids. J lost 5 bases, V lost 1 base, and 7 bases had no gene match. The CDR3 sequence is CASSLRLAGGPGETQYF. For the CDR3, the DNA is TGCGCCAGCAGCTTGAGACTAGCGGGAGGGCCTGGGGAGACCCAGTACTTC.

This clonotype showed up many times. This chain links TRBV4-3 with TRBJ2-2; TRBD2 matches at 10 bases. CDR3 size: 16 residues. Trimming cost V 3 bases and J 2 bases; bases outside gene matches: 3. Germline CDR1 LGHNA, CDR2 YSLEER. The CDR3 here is CASSQGTSVNTGELFF. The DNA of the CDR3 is TGCGCCAGCAGCCAGGGGACTAGCGTAAACACCGGGGAGCTGTTTTTT.

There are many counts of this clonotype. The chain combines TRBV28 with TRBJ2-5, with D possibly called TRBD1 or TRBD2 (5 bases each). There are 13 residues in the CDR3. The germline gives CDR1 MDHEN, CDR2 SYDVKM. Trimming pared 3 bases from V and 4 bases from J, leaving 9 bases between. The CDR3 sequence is CASSLPGRETQYF. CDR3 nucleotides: TGTGCCAGCAGTTTGCCGGGGCGAGAGACCCAGTACTTC.

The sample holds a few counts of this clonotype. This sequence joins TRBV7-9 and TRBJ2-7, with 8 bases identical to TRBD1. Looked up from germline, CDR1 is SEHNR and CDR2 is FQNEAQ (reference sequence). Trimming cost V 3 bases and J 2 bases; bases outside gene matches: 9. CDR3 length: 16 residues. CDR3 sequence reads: CASSFSFGQGAYEQYF. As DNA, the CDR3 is TGTGCCAGCAGCTTCTCCTTCGGACAGGGCGCCTACGAGCAGTACTTC. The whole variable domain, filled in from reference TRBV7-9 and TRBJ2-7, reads DTGVSQNPRHKITKRGQNVTFRCDPISEHNRLYWYRQTLGQGPEFLTYFQNEAQLEKSRLLSDRFSAERPKGSFSTLEIQRTEQGDSAMYLCASSFSFGQGAYEQYFGPGTRLTVT.

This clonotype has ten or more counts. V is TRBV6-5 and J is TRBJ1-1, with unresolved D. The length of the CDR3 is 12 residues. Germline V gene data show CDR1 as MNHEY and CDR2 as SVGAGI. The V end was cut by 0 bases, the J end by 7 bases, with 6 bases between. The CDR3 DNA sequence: TGTGCCAGCAGTTACTCGGGTAGTGAAGCTTTCTTT. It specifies CASSYSGSEAFF.

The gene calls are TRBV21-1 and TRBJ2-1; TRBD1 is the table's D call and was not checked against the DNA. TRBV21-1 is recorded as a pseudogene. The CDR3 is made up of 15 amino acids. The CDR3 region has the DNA TGTGCCAGCAGCAAAGGGGGGCGACTAGCCCATGAGCAGTTCTTC. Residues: CASSKGGRLAHEQFF.

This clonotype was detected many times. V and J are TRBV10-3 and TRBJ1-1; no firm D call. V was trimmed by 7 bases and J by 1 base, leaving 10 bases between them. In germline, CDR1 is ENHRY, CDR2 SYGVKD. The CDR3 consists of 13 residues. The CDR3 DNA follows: TGTGCCATCATTGCAGATGGGAACACTGAAGCTTTCTTT. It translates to CAIIADGNTEAFF.

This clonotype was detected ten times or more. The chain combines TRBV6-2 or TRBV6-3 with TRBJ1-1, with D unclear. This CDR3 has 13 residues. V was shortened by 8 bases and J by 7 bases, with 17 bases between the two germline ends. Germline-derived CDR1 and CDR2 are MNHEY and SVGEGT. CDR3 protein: CASGLGSRIEAFF. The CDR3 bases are TGTGCCAGCGGTCTCGGGAGTCGAATTGAAGCTTTCTTT.

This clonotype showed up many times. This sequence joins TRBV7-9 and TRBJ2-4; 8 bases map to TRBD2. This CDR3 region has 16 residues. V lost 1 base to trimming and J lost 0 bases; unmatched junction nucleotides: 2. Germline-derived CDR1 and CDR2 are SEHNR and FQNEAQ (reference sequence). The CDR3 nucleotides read TGTGCCAGCAGCTTAGAGCGGGGGCTAGCCAAAAACATTCAGTACTTC. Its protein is CASSLERGLAKNIQYF.

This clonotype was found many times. The CDR3 DNA sequence: TGTGCCAGCAGCCTGGCCGGGACTATTACCACCGGGGAGCTGTTTTTT. Translation gives CASSLAGTITTGELFF. The chain uses TRBV5-8 and TRBJ2-2; 7 nucleotides agree with TRBD2. This CDR3 comprises 16 residues. CDR1 and CDR2 (germline): SGHTS, YDEGEE. V lost 4 bases, J lost 4 bases, and 10 bases stayed unmatched. The whole variable domain, remainder taken from reference TRBV5-8 and TRBJ2-2, is EAGVTQSPTHLIKTRGQQATLRCSPISGHTSVYWYQQALGLGLQFLLWYDEGEERNRGNFPPRFSGRQFPNYSSELNVNALELEDSALYLCASSLAGTITTGELFFGEGSRLTVL.

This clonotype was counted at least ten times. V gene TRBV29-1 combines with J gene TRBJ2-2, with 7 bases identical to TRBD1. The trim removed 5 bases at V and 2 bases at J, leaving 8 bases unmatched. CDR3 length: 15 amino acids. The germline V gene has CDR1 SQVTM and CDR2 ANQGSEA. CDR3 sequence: CSVKYTGANTGELFF. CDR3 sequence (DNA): TGCAGCGTTAAGTATACAGGGGCTAACACCGGGGAGCTGTTTTTT.

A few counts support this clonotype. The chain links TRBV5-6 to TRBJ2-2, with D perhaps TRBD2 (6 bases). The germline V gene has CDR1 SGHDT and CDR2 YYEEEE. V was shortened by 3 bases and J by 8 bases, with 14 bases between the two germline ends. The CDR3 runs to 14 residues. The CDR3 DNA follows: TGTGCCAGCAGCTCGCGGGAACTAGGAGGGGAGCTGTTTTTT. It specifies CASSSRELGGELFF.

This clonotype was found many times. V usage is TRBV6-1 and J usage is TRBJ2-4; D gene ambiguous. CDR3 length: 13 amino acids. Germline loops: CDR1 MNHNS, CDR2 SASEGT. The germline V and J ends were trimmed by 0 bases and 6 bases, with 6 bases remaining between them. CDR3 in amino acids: CASSEAVGNIQYF. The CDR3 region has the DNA TGTGCCAGCAGTGAAGCGGTTGGAAACATTCAGTACTTC.

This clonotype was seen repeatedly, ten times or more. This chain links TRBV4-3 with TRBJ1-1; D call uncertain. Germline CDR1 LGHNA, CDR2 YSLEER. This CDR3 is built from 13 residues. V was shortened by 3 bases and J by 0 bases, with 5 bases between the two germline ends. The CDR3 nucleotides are TGCGCCAGCAGCCATGATATGAACACTGAAGCTTTCTTT. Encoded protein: CASSHDMNTEAFF.

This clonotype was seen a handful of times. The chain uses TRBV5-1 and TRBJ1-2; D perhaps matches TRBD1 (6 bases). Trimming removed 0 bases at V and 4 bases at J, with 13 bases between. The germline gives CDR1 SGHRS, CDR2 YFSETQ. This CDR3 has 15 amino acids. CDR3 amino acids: CASSLAGEEIYGYTF. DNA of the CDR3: TGCGCCAGCAGCTTGGCAGGGGAAGAAATCTATGGCTACACCTTC.

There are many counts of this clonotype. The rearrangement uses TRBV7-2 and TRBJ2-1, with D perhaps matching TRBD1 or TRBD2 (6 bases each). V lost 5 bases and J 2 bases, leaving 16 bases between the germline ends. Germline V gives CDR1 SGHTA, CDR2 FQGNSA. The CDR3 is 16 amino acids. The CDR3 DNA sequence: TGTGCCAGCAGCCTACCCCGGGGGCCGACCTACAATGAGCAGTTCTTC. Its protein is CASSLPRGPTYNEQFF.

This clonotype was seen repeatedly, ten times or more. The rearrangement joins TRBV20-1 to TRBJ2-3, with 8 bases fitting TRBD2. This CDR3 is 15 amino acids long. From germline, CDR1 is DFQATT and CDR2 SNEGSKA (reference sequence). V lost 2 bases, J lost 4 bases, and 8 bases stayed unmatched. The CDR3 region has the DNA TGCAGTGCTAGAAGCCCGCGGGGGGTCTCAGATACGCAGTATTTT. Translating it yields CSARSPRGVSDTQYF.

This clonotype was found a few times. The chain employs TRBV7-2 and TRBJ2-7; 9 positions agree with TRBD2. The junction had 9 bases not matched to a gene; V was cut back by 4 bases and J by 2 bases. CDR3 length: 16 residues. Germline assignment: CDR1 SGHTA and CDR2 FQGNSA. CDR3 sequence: CASSSSRASGTYEQYF. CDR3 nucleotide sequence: TGTGCCAGCAGCTCATCTCGCGCTAGCGGGACCTACGAGCAGTACTTC. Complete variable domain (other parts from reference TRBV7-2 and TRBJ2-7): GAGVSQSPSNKVTEKGKDVELRCDPISGHTALYWYRQSLGQGLEFLIYFQGNSAPDKSGLPSDRFSAERTGGSVSTLTIQRTQQEDSAVYLCASSSSRASGTYEQYFGPGTRLTVT.

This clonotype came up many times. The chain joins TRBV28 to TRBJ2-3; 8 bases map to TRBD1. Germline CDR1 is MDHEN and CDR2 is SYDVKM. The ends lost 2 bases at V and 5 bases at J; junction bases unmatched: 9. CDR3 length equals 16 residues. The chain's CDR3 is CASSLPSDRDGDTQYF. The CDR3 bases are TGTGCCAGCAGTTTACCCTCGGACAGGGATGGAGATACGCAGTATTTT.

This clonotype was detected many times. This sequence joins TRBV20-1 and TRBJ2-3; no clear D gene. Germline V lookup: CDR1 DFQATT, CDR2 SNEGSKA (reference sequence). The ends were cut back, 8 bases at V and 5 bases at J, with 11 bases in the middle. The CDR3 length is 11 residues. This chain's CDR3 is CSSTPGDTQYF. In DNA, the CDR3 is TGCAGTTCTACGCCGGGAGATACGCAGTATTTT.